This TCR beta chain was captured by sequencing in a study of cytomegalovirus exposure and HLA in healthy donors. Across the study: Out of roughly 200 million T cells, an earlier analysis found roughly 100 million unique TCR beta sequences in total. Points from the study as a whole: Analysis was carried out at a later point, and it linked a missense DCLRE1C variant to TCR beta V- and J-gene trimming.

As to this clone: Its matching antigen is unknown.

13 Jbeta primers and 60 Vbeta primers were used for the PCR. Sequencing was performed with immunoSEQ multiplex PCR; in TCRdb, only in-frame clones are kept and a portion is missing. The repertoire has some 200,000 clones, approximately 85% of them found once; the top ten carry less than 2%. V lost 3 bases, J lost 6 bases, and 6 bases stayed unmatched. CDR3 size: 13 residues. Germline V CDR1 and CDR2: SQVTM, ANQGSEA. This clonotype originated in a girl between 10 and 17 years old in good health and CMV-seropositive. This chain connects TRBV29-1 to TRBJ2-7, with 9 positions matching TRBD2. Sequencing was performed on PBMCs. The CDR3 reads CSVEGGLASEQYF. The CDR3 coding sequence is TGCAGCGTTGAGGGGGGACTAGCCTCCGAGCAGTACTTC.